The source of this T cell receptor beta chain is a study of regulatory T cells in long-lasting Graves disease. Study-wide points: Favored usage of TRBV28, TRBJ1-2 and TRBJ2-5 was recorded in persistent disease.

Trimming removed 0 bases at V and 1 base at J, with 10 bases between. The CDR3 consists of 14 residues. Germline V gene data show CDR1 as DFQATT and CDR2 as SNEGSKA (reference sequence). Construction of the TCR beta libraries employed iRepertoire HTBI primers in conjunction with Arm-PCR of CDR3 regions. In the original analysis: Samples jointly harbored about 65 TRBV and over 11 TRBJ segments. TCRdb itself ran the multiplex PCR reads through MiXCR, one entry per CDR3 protein. For this entry, the V and J calls and clone size follow TCRdb and not the study's own pipeline. The table records around 360,000 distinct CDR3 sequences, around 15% of them present only once. Time point specified: newly diagnosed GD, antithyroid drugs for less than 3 months. RNA extracted from PBMCs served as the sequencing template. This clonotype was observed at least ten times. The antigen is unknown. These data were likewise used in another study, on T cells in Graves' hyperthyroidism and ophthalmopathy.

The rearrangement joins TRBV20-1 to TRBJ2-7; maybe TRBD2 (6 bases). The source is a woman aged 18-29 years with Graves disease. The input for sequencing was peripheral blood mononuclear cells (PBMCs), taken at new diagnosis, from a patient treated with antithyroid drugs. CDR3 nucleotides: TGCAGTGCTAGAGATGGGACTTTTTCCTACGAGCAGTACTTC. It is translated as CSARDGTFSYEQYF.